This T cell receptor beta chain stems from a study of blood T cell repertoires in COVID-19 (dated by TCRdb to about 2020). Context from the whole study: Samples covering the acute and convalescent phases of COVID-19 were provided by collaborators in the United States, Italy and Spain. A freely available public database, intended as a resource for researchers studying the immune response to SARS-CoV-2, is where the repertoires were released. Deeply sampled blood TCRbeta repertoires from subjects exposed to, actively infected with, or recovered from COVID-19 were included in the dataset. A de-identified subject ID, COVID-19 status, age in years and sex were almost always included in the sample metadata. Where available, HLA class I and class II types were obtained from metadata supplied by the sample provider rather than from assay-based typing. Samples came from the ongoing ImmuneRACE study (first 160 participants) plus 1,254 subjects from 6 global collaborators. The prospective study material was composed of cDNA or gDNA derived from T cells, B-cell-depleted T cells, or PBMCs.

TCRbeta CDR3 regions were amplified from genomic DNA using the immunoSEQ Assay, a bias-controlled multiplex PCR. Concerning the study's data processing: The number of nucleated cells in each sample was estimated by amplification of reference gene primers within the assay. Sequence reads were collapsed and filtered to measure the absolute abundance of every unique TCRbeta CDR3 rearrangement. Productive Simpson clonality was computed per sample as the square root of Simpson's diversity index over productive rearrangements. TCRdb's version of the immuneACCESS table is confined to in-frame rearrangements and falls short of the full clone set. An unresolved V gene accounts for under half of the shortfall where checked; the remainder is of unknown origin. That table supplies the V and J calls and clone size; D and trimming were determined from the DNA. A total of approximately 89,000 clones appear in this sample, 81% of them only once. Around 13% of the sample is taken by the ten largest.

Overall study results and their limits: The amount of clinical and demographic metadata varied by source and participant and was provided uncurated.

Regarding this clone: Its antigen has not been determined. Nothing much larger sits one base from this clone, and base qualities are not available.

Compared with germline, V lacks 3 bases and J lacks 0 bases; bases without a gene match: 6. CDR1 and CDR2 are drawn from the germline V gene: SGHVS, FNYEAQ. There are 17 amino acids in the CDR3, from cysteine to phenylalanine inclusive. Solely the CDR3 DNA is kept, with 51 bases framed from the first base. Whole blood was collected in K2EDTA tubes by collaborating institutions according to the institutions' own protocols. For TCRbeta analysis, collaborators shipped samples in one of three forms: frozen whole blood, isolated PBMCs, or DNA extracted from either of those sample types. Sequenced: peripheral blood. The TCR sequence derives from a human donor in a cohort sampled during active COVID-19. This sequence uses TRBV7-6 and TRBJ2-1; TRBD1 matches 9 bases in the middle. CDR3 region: CASSLYRGPSSYNEQFF. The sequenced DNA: TGTGCCAGCAGCTTGTACAGGGGGCCGAGCTCCTACAATGAGCAGTTCTTC.